The 12 T cell receptor beta chains in this list originate from one sample, sequenced in a study of cytomegalovirus exposure and HLA in healthy donors. Both 60 Vbeta primers and 13 Jbeta primers went into the PCR. The method was immunoSEQ multiplex PCR; TCRdb's version includes in-frame clones alone and lacks a portion of them. Among about 130,000 clones listed, around 72% were seen once. The sequenced sample was PBMCs. The receptors derive from a human donor in good health.

With regard to this clone: Its ends do not fully match the called genes, so a read error is possible. The rearrangement links TRBV7-9 to TRBJ2-7; possible D gene TRBD1, 5 bases. The CDR3 loop spans 16 amino acids. Germline loops: CDR1 SEHNR, CDR2 FQNEAQ (reference sequence). In DNA form, the CDR3 reads TGTTCCAGCAGCTTAGTAAAGGGGAATCCCTACTACGAGCAGTACTTC. Translation gives CSSSLVKGNPYYEQYF.

The DNA of the CDR3 is TGCGCCAGCAGTGGCCAAGGAGATTCACCCCTCCACTTT. Translating gives CASSGQGDSPLHF. The gene calls are TRBV10-2 and TRBJ1-6; D gene unclear. The germline V gene has CDR1 WSHSY and CDR2 SAAADI. CDR3 size: 13 residues. V lost 4 bases, J lost 8 bases, and 9 bases lay in between.

V gene TRBV19 combines with J gene TRBJ2-7, with D unclear. This CDR3 is built from 13 residues. Germline V lookup: CDR1 LNHDA, CDR2 SQIVND (reference sequence). V lost 1 base, J lost 2 bases, and 6 bases lay in between. CDR3 sequence (DNA): TGTGCCAGTAGTATAGGGGCAGCCTACGAGCAGTACTTC. Translating gives CASSIGAAYEQYF.

In its sample, this clone was seen a few times. This chain links TRBV18 with TRBJ1-4; 7 nucleotides line up with TRBD1. The CDR3 is 15 residues long. Germline V lookup: CDR1 KGHSH, CDR2 LQKENI. V lost 4 bases, J lost 5 bases, and 7 bases stayed unmatched. The DNA of the CDR3 is TGTGCCAGCTCACACGAACAGGGGCACAATGAAAAACTGTTTTTT. Its protein product is CASSHEQGHNEKLFF.

The chain employs TRBV7-9 and TRBJ2-1; possible D gene TRBD2, 5 bases. V was shortened by 2 bases and J by 9 bases, with 11 bases between the two germline ends. This CDR3 region has 13 residues. Per the germline V gene, CDR1 is SEHNR and CDR2 is FQNEAQ (reference sequence). The CDR3 here is CASSLLAATEQFF. DNA for the CDR3: TGTGCCAGCAGCTTACTAGCAGCAACTGAGCAGTTCTTC.

This clone was picked up a small number of times. J is TRBJ2-7 and V is TRBV6-5; the D gene is possibly TRBD2 (6 bases). Germline CDR1 is MNHEY and CDR2 is SVGAGI. V lost 5 bases and J lost 4, with 18 bases in between. CDR3 size: 15 residues. Here the CDR3 reads CASSPPGEGRYEQYF. CDR3 DNA sequence: TGTGCCAGCAGTCCTCCGGGGGAAGGCCGTTACGAGCAGTACTTC.

Only a few counts were recorded for this clone. This rearrangement joins TRBV19 to TRBJ2-1; maybe TRBD1 (6 bases). The ends were cut back, 7 bases at V and 7 bases at J, with 14 bases in the middle. The germline V gene encodes CDR1 LNHDA and CDR2 SQIVND (reference sequence). The CDR3 runs 13 residues. The CDR3 protein is CASTGVIWNEQFF. CDR3 nucleotides: TGTGCCAGTACAGGGGTCATTTGGAATGAGCAGTTCTTC.

This clone was seen more than once but under ten times. The V gene is TRBV2, the J gene TRBJ1-2; D remains ambiguous. There are 14 residues in the CDR3. V was cut by 5 bases and J by 4 bases, with 14 bases left in between. Germline V lookup: CDR1 SNHLY, CDR2 FYNNEI. The CDR3 sequence is CASSSTSESYGYTF. The CDR3 DNA is TGTGCCAGCAGTTCGACTTCAGAGAGCTATGGCTACACCTTC.

The chain's CDR3 is CASSPSAGSSYEQYF. DNA of the CDR3: TGTGCCAGCAGCCCTTCCGCGGGAAGCTCCTACGAGCAGTACTTC. The V gene is TRBV9, the J gene TRBJ2-7; D possibly corresponds to TRBD2 (6 bases). Germline assignment: CDR1 SGDLS and CDR2 YYNGEE. V dropped 4 bases and J dropped 0 bases, with 14 bases sitting between them. The CDR3 length is 15 residues.

The chain recombines TRBV7-2 with TRBJ2-3; tentatively, D is TRBD2 (6 bases). The CDR3 consists of 17 residues. Trimming removed 5 bases from V and 0 bases from J, with 18 bases in between. Germline V gene sequence: CDR1 SGHTA, CDR2 FQGNSA. CDR3 residues: CASSQTGVAFSTDTQYF. In DNA, the CDR3 is TGTGCCAGCAGCCAGACGGGAGTCGCGTTTAGCACAGATACGCAGTATTTT.

This clone was picked up a small number of times. The chain couples TRBV5-4 to TRBJ2-5; TRBD2 agrees at 8 bases. Germline-derived CDR1 and CDR2 are SGHNT and YYREEE (reference sequence). The CDR3 extends over 16 amino acids. Trimming at V came to 4 bases and at J to 5 bases, leaving 13 bases not matched to a gene. The CDR3 protein is CASSHVGAGVGETQYF. Here the CDR3 DNA reads TGTGCCAGCAGCCACGTTGGAGCGGGAGTGGGGGAGACCCAGTACTTC.

With respect to this clone: A read error may produce the germline difference seen at one junction end. The J gene is TRBJ1-3, the V gene TRBV7-9; no definite D call. CDR1 and CDR2 (germline): SEHNR, FQNEAQ (reference sequence). The CDR3 totals 12 residues. The CDR3 nucleotides are TGTTCCAGCAGCTTACCAGGAAACACCATATATTTT. Its translation: CSSSLPGNTIYF.